This T cell receptor (beta chain) was captured in a study of blood T cell repertoires in COVID-19. Study overall: Samples of COVID-19 (acute and convalescent) were obtained from the United States, Italy and Spain.

Generated by immunoSEQ multiplex PCR, the TCRdb table keeps only in-frame clones and is missing some. The data contain about 350,000 clones, almost 90% of them singletons. The germline gives CDR1 MDHEN, CDR2 SYDVKM. The V gene end was trimmed by 4 bases and the J gene end by 7 bases; junction bases not matched to a gene: 6. The CDR3 totals 13 residues. The chain carries TRBV28 and TRBJ1-1; 7 bases agree with TRBD1. The clonotype originates from a woman aged 70 to 79 with COVID-19, enrolled during active disease. Sequenced input: peripheral blood. The CDR3 reads CASSSGTESEAFF. The CDR3 nucleotides are TGTGCCAGCAGTTCAGGGACAGAAAGTGAAGCTTTCTTT.